These 18 T cell receptor beta chains were all obtained from the same sample, sequenced in a study of T-cell memory formation after mild COVID-19. TCRdb reprocessed the 5' RACE reads with MiXCR, giving one entry per CDR3 protein. The sample includes roughly 510,000 distinct CDR3 sequences, approximately 15% of them seen just once. Sequencing was performed on PBMCs or a T cell subset sorted from them (not recorded which). These receptors were collected from an adult woman who had mild COVID-19 (a few samples of this study predate the infection). Cell type and time point are not known.

This chain connects TRBV24-1 to TRBJ2-1, with TRBD1 identical over 7 bases. Germline V gene sequence: CDR1 KGHDR, CDR2 SFDVKD. This CDR3 region has 15 residues. The J segment lost 7 bases and the V segment lost 7 bases, leaving 12 bases of the junction unmatched. The CDR3 DNA follows: TGTGCCACCAGCACCGGGACAGTCCTGGGGAATGAGCAGTTCTTC. Protein sequence: CATSTGTVLGNEQFF.

The chain carries TRBV27 and TRBJ2-7; tentative D call: TRBD2 (7 bases). The V end was cut by 3 bases, the J end by 4 bases, with 16 bases between. The CDR3 consists of 15 residues. The germline CDR1 and CDR2 sequences are MNHEY and SMNVEV (reference sequence). This chain's CDR3 is CASSFVGGGPYEQYF. CDR3 DNA: TGTGCCAGCAGTTTTGTAGGGGGAGGGCCTTACGAGCAGTACTTC.

On this clonotype itself: Germline and junction disagree at one end, which may indicate a read error. V usage is TRBV5-4 and J usage is TRBJ2-1, with TRBD2 matching 9 bases. Germline CDR1 reads SGHNT; CDR2 reads YYREEE (reference sequence). This CDR3 comprises 12 residues. CDR3 nucleotides: TGTGCCAGCAGCTTGGCCCAGCGGGGGGAGAAATTC. Protein product: CASSLAQRGEKF.

This clonotype has more than one count but fewer than ten. The chain links TRBV5-1 to TRBJ2-1; TRBD1 agrees at 9 bases. Germline values: CDR1 SGHRS, CDR2 YFSETQ. The ends lost 4 bases at V and 8 bases at J; junction bases unmatched: 7. This CDR3 contains 14 residues. The CDR3 DNA reads as TGCGCCAGCAGCCCCGGGACAGGGATCTATGAGCAGTTCTTC. As protein: CASSPGTGIYEQFF. The variable domain in full, completed from reference TRBV5-1 and TRBJ2-1, reads KAGVTQTPRYLIKTRGQQVTLSCSPISGHRSVSWYQQTPGQGLQFLFEYFSETQRNKGNFPGRFSGRQFSNSRSEMNVSTLELGDSALYLCASSPGTGIYEQFFGPGTRLTVL.

This clonotype was counted a few times. The rearrangement joins TRBV4-3 to TRBJ2-7, with D possibly called TRBD1 or TRBD2 (5 bases each). Germline assignment: CDR1 LGHNA and CDR2 YSLEER. This CDR3 comprises 15 residues. Trimming cost V 5 bases and J 6 bases, with 20 bases left between them. The CDR3 DNA reads as TGCGCCAGCAGCTCGCACCGGGACCACGTTCGCGAGCAGTACTTC. Its translation is CASSSHRDHVREQYF.

The chain employs TRBV7-9 and TRBJ2-5; D may be TRBD2 (5 bases). From germline, CDR1 is SEHNR and CDR2 FQNEAQ (reference sequence). There are 15 residues in the CDR3. The V end lost 5 bases, the J end lost 0 bases, and 13 bases lay between the germline ends. The CDR3 DNA reads TGTGCCAGCAGCCCTAGAGGTAGCGACCAAGAGACCCAGTACTTC. Protein sequence: CASSPRGSDQETQYF.

The rearrangement links TRBV12-3 or TRBV12-4 to TRBJ1-1; D not resolved. The V end lost 2 bases, the J end lost 0 bases, and 10 bases lay between the germline ends. The CDR3 runs to 15 residues. The CDR3 loop reads CASSLFSPVNTEAFF. The CDR3 region has the DNA TGTGCCAGCAGTTTATTCAGTCCAGTGAACACTGAAGCTTTCTTT.

V is TRBV7-9 and J is TRBJ1-1; D unresolved. Germline loops: CDR1 SEHNR, CDR2 FQNEAQ (reference sequence). The germline V and J ends were trimmed by 1 base and 5 bases, with 17 bases remaining between them. The CDR3 runs 16 residues. CDR3 loop: CASSLENLTPSTEAFF. The CDR3 DNA follows: TGTGCCAGCAGCTTAGAGAATCTGACACCATCTACTGAAGCTTTCTTT.

This clonotype was observed a handful of times. This chain connects TRBV11-3 to TRBJ2-7; TRBD2 matches 13 bases. Germline assignment: CDR1 SGHNT and CDR2 YENEEA. CDR3 length: 16 residues. The V segment lost 4 bases and the J segment 5 bases; nucleotides outside the gene matches: 8. CDR3 sequence reads: CASSYRGGLAGNEQYF. As DNA, the CDR3 is TGTGCCAGCAGCTACCGTGGGGGACTAGCGGGAAACGAGCAGTACTTC.

The chain carries TRBV11-2 and TRBJ1-4, with a weak D call TRBD1 (5 bases). The germline V gene has CDR1 SGHAT and CDR2 FQNNGV. V was cut by 1 base and J by 4 bases, with 7 bases left in between. The CDR3 sequence is 14 residues long. This chain's CDR3 is CASSLAGVNEKLFF. The CDR3 region has the DNA TGTGCCAGCAGCTTAGCGGGGGTTAATGAAAAACTGTTTTTT.

This clonotype showed up just a few times. This rearrangement joins TRBV14 to TRBJ1-2; TRBD1 matches at 9 bases. The CDR3 length is 19 residues. V shed 3 bases, J shed 8 bases, and the junction held 22 bases outside the gene matches. In germline, CDR1 is SGHDN, CDR2 FVKESK. CDR3 nucleotide sequence: TGTGCCAGCAGCCAGGGGGTTTCGAGTCGTCGACAGGGGGTGTTCGGCTACACCTTC. Protein product: CASSQGVSSRRQGVFGYTF.

The J gene is TRBJ2-1, the V gene TRBV5-4, with a weak D call TRBD2 (7 bases). Per germline, CDR1 SGHNT and CDR2 YYREEE (reference sequence). CDR3 size: 14 residues. With 4 bases removed from V and 5 bases from J, the gap between germline ends came to 13 bases. The CDR3 sequence: CASSKGGKNNEQFF. The CDR3, as DNA: TGTGCCAGCAGCAAGGGGGGGAAGAACAATGAGCAGTTCTTC.

The gene calls are TRBV10-3 and TRBJ2-7; a weak D match, TRBD1 (6 bases). CDR3 length: 15 amino acids. With 2 bases removed from V and 5 bases from J, the gap between germline ends came to 16 bases. CDR1 is ENHRY and CDR2 is SYGVKD in the germline V gene. The CDR3 here is CAISENLGARDEQYF. Here the CDR3 DNA reads TGTGCCATCAGTGAGAACCTGGGGGCAAGGGACGAGCAGTACTTC.

In this sample, this clonotype turned up a few times. The J gene is TRBJ1-1, the V gene TRBV7-6; D unresolved. The CDR3 is 15 residues long. CDR1 is SGHVS, CDR2 FNYEAQ, per germline. V was pared by 0 bases and J by 0 bases, with 8 bases between. The CDR3 coding sequence is TGTGCCAGCAGCTTAGCGGTCAGCGTGAACACTGAAGCTTTCTTT. Translated, it gives CASSLAVSVNTEAFF.

This clonotype was recorded a few times. The V gene is TRBV7-9, the J gene TRBJ2-7, with TRBD1 as a possible D gene (5 bases). The CDR3 extends over 15 amino acids. V lost 5 bases to trimming and J lost 1 base, with 15 bases between them. Per germline, CDR1 SEHNR and CDR2 FQNEAQ (reference sequence). The CDR3 sequence: CASSGKGWQSYEQYF. DNA of the CDR3: TGTGCCAGCAGCGGGAAGGGGTGGCAGTCCTACGAGCAGTACTTC.

This clonotype came up a few times. The chain employs TRBV4-1 and TRBJ1-1, with TRBD1 matching over 8 bases. CDR3 size: 15 residues. V was clipped by 1 base and J by 2 bases; unmatched bases: 3. Germline CDR1 is MGHRA and CDR2 is YSYEKL. The CDR3 sequence is CASSQGDRLNTEAFF. The CDR3 bases are TGCGCCAGCAGCCAAGGGGACAGGTTAAACACTGAAGCTTTCTTT.

The table lists this clonotype with a few counts. The gene calls are TRBV18 and TRBJ2-1, with D possibly TRBD1 on 6 matching bases. The germline V gene encodes CDR1 KGHSH and CDR2 LQKENI. V was cut by 1 base and J by 7 bases, with 14 bases left in between. CDR3 length: 15 residues. CDR3 nucleotide sequence: TGTGCCAGCTCACCACGAAGACAGGCCAGAAATGAGCAGTTCTTC. Protein: CASSPRRQARNEQFF.

This sequence joins TRBV30 and TRBJ2-7; TRBD1 agrees at 7 bases. After removal of 5 bases from V and 1 base from J, the junction contained 5 bases not matched to a gene. Germline V gene lookup returns CDR1 GTSNPN and CDR2 SVGIG (reference sequence). The length of the CDR3 is 13 residues. The CDR3 DNA sequence: TGTGCCTGGTCGACAGGGCTGTCCTACGAGCAGTACTTC. It translates to CAWSTGLSYEQYF.